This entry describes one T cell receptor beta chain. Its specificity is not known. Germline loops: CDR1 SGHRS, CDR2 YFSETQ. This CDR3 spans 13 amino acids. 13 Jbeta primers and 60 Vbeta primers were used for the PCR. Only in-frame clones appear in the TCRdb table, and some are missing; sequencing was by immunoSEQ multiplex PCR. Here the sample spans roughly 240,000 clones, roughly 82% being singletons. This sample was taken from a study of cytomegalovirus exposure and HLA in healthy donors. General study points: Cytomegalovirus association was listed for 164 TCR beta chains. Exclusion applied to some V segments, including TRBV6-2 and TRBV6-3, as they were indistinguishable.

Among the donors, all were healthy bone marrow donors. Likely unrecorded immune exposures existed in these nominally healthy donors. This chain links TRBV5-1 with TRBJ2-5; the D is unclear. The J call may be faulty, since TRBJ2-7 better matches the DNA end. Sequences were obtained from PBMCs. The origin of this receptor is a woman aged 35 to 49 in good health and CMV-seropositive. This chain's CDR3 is CASSFSTAYEQYF. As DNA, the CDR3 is TGCGCCAGCAGCTTCTCTACAGCCTACGAGCAGTACTTC.